This T cell receptor (beta chain) was identified in a study of T cell responses to AZD1222 COVID-19 vaccine. Study-level background: Second-dose schedules of about 4 or about 12 weeks were combined.

Repertoires were generated with immunoSEQ multiplex PCR, while TCRdb's copy carries only in-frame clones and drops some. The sample contains about 130,000 clones, 90% to 95% of which appear only once. In regard to this clone: Antigen unknown.

The germline V gene has CDR1 SGHVS and CDR2 FQNEAQ. V lost 5 bases, J lost 5 bases, and 7 bases lay in between. This CDR3 contains 11 residues. Study-wide findings and caveats: Spike-specific TCR breadth and depth both grew after two AZD1222 doses. Females outnumbered males among donors, who were mostly white British; clonal diversity was possibly underestimated.

This chain links TRBV7-8 with TRBJ2-7; D is undetermined. The sample here was peripheral blood, taken on day 0 of AZD1222 vaccination. The source is an adult in good health. Here the CDR3 DNA reads TGTGCCAGCAGCCTAACCCACGAGCAGTACTTC. As protein: CASSLTHEQYF.